This T cell receptor beta chain was captured in a study of regulatory T cells in long-lasting Graves disease. Study information: Patients met the persistent Graves' disease definition after over 5 years of antithyroid drugs with positive TSH receptor antibodies.

The germline V and J ends were trimmed by 4 bases and 8 bases, with 21 bases remaining between them. There are 15 residues in the CDR3. The V gene's germline CDR1 is SGHRS and CDR2 YFSETQ. The TCR beta library used iRepertoire HTBI primers with Arm-PCR amplification of CDR3. TCRdb re-called the multiplex PCR reads through MiXCR, storing one row per CDR3 protein. The sample carries 700,000 or so distinct CDR3 sequences, around 30% recorded once. Study results and caveats: Whereas about a thousand public clonotypes were shared by new patients, persistent patients shared more, at around 2,700. Sample size was small, which may have lowered accuracy. Study was limited to peripheral blood, excluding thyroid tissue.

This clonotype was observed a few times. The antigen remains unidentified. Described time point: persistent/refractory GD, antithyroid drugs over 5 years with positive TRAb. From PBMCs, RNA was extracted and then used to make the TCR library. Sequencing used peripheral blood mononuclear cells (PBMCs), obtained when the disease was refractory, from a patient treated with antithyroid drugs. The rearrangement joins TRBV5-1 to TRBJ1-1; D is perhaps TRBD1 (6 bases). The sequence came from a female donor with Graves disease. CDR3 coding DNA: TGCGCCAGCAGCACCCAGGGGCCTCACCTCGGGGAAGCTTTCTTT. The encoded protein is CASSTQGPHLGEAFF.